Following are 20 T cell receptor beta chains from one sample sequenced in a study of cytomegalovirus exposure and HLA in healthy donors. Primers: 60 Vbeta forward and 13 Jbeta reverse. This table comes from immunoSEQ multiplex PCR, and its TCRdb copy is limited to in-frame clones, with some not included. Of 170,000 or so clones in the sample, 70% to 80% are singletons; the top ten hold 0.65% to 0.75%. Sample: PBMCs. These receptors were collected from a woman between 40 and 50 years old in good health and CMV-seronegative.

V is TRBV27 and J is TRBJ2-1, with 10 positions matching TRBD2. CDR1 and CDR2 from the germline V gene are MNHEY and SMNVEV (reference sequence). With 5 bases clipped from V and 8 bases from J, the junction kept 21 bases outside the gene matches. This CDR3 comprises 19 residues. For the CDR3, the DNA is TGTGCCAGCAGTCGCCAGAACCAACCCCTAGCGGGAGTTTTGGATGAGCAGTTCTTC. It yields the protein CASSRQNQPLAGVLDEQFF.

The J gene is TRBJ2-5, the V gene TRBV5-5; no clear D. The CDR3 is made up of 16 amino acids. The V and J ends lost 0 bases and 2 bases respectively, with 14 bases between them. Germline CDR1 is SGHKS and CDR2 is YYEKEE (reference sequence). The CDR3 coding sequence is TGTGCCAGCAGCTTGGGTTCCAGAGACTCACAAGAGACCCAGTACTTC. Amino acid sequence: CASSLGSRDSQETQYF.

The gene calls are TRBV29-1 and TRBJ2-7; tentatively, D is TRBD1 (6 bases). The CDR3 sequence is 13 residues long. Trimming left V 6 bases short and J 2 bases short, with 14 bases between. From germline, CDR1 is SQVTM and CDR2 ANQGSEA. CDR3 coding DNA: TGCAGCGTCAGATGGACAGAACCCTACGAGCAGTACTTC. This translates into CSVRWTEPYEQYF.

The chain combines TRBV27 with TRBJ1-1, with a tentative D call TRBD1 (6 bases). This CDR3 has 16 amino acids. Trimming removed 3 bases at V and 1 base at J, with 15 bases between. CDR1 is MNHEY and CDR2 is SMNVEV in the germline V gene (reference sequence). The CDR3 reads CASSFIISGANTEAFF. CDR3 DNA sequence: TGTGCCAGCAGTTTCATTATTTCAGGGGCGAACACTGAAGCTTTCTTT.

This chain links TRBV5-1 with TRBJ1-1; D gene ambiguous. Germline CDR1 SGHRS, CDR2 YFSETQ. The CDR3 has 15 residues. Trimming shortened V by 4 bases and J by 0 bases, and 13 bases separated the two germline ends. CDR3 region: CASSPSGRLNTEAFF. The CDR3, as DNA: TGCGCCAGCAGCCCTTCTGGGAGGTTGAACACTGAAGCTTTCTTT.

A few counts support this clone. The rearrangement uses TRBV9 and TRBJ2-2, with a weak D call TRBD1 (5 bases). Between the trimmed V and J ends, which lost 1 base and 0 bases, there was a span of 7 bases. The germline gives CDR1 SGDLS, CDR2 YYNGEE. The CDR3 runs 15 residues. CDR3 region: CASSVQGANTGELFF. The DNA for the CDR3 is TGTGCCAGCAGCGTACAGGGCGCGAACACCGGGGAGCTGTTTTTT.

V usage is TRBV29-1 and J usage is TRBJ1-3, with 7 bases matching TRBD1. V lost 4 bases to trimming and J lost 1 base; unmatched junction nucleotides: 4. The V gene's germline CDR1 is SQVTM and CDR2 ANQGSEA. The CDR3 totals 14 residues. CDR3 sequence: CSVVGRGSGNTIYF. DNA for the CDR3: TGCAGCGTTGTTGGCAGGGGGTCTGGAAACACCATATATTTT.

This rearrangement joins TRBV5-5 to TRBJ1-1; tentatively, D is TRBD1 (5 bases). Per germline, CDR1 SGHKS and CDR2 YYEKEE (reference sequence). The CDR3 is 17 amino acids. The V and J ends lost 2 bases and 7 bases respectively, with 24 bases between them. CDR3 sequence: CASSLRVGTAGDFEAFF. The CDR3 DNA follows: TGTGCCAGCAGCTTAAGGGTTGGTACAGCTGGGGACTTTGAAGCTTTCTTT. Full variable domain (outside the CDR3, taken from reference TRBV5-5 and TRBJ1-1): DAGVTQSPTHLIKTRGQQVTLRCSPISGHKSVSWYQQVLGQGPQFIFQYYEKEERGRGNFPDRFSARQFPNYSSELNVNALLLGDSALYLCASSLRVGTAGDFEAFFGQGTRLTVV.

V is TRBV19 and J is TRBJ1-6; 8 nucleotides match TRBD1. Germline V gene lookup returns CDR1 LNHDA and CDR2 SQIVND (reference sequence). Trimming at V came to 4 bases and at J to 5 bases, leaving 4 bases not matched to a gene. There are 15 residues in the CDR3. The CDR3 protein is CASSSGQGHNSPLHF. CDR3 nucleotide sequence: TGTGCCAGTAGTAGCGGACAGGGCCATAATTCACCCCTCCACTTT.

The CDR3 nucleotides are TGCGCCAGCAGCCAGGGACTAGTGGTAGGGGAGCTGTTTTTT. This translates into CASSQGLVVGELFF. V and J are TRBV4-1 and TRBJ2-2, with 8 bases lining up with TRBD2. The germline gives CDR1 MGHRA, CDR2 YSYEKL. The CDR3 has 14 amino acids. V lost 3 bases and J lost 8; bases outside the gene matches: 5.

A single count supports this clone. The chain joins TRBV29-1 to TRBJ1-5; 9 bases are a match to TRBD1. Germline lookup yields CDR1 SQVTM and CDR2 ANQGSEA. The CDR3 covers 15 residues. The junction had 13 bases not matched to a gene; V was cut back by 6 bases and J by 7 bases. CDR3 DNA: TGCAGCGTCGGGACAGGGAGGGGTTCGGGGCAGCCCCAGCATTTT. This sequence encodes CSVGTGRGSGQPQHF.

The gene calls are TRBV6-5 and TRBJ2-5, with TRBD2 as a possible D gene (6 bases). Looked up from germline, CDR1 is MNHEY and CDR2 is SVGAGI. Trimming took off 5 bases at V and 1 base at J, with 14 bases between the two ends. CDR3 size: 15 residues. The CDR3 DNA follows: TGTGCCAGCAGTGTCGACGGGGGTCTCCAAGAGACCCAGTACTTC. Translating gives CASSVDGGLQETQYF.

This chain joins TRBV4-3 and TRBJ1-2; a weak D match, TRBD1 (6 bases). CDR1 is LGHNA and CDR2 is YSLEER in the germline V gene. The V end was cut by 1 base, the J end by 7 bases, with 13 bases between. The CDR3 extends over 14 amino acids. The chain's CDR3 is CASSQVLAGAGYTF. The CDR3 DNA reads TGCGCCAGCAGCCAAGTCTTAGCAGGGGCTGGCTACACCTTC.

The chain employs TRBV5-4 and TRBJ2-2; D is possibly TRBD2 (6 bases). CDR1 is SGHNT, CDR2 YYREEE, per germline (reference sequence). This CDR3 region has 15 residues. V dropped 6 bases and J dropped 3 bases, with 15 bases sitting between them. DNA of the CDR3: TGTGCCAGCACCCGGGGGTCCTGGGACACCGGGGAGCTGTTTTTT. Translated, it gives CASTRGSWDTGELFF.

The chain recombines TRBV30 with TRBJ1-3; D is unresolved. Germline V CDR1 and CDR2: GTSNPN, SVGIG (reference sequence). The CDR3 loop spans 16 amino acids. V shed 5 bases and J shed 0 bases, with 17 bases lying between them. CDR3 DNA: TGTGCCTGGGTGATTACACGGGTCGCCTCTGGAAACACCATATATTTT. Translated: CAWVITRVASGNTIYF.

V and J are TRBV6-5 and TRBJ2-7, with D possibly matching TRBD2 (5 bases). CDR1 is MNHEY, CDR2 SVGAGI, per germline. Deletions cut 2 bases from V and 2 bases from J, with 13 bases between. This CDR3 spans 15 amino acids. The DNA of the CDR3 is TGTGCCAGCAGTTACGGTCAGCAGACTACCTACGAGCAGTACTTC. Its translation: CASSYGQQTTYEQYF.

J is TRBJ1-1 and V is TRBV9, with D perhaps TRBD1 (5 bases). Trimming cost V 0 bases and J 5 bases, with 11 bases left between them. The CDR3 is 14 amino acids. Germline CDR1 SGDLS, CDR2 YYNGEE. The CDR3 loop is CASSVAQGLTEAFF. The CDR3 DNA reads TGTGCCAGCAGCGTAGCTCAGGGTTTAACTGAAGCTTTCTTT.

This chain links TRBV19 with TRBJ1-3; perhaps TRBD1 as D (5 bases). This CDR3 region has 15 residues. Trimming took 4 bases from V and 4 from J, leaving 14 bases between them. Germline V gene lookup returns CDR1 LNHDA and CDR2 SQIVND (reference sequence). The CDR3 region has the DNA TGTGCCAGTAGTAGCGGCACAGGTCAAGGAAACACCATATATTTT. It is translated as CASSSGTGQGNTIYF.

The CDR3 here is CASSLRSGGNEQFF. The CDR3 DNA is TGTGCCAGCAGCTTAAGGAGCGGGGGGAATGAGCAGTTCTTC. The V and J genes are TRBV11-2 and TRBJ2-1; TRBD2 aligns across 9 bases. This CDR3 region has 14 residues. J gave up 7 bases and V 2 bases, and 3 bases lay outside the gene matches. Per germline, CDR1 SGHAT and CDR2 FQNNGV.

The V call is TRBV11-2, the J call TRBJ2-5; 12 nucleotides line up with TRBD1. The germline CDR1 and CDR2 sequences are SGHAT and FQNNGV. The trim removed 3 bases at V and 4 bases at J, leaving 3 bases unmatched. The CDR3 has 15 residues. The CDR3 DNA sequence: TGTGCCAGCAGCTTGGGACAGGGGGCTGGAGAGACCCAGTACTTC. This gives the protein CASSLGQGAGETQYF.